The source of this T cell receptor beta chain is a study of Graves' ophthalmopathy and Graves' hyperthyroidism. Using RNA transcripts, the TCR beta CDR3 regions were amplified. An opening RT-PCR round employed HTBI primers and preceded a second-round multiplex PCR. TCRdb reprocessed the multiplex PCR reads via MiXCR and lists one record per CDR3 protein. The sample contains a few hundred thousand distinct CDR3 sequences, approximately 18% of which appear only once. The study's findings and limits: Most expanded clonotypes from thyroid (those above 0.001 frequency) were also found in blood.

This clonotype was seen repeatedly, ten times or more. Its antigen is as yet unknown. In this cohort, patients with other autoimmune diseases, uncontrolled infections, pregnancy or lactation were excluded. The authors used Ficoll-Paque density gradient centrifugation to separate PBMCs. The input was about 10 ml of fresh peripheral blood. The junction had 13 bases not matched to a gene; V was cut back by 2 bases and J by 4 bases. Germline loops: CDR1 SGHRS, CDR2 YFSETQ. The CDR3 runs 18 residues. V and J are TRBV5-1 and TRBJ2-2, with 8 bases aligning to TRBD1. The clonotype was recovered from an adult woman with stable Graves' hyperthyroidism. The sequencing sample was made of peripheral blood. CDR3 protein: CASSFPTRDRGPTGELFF. For the CDR3, the DNA is TGCGCCAGCAGCTTCCCCACCCGAGACAGGGGACCCACCGGGGAGCTGTTTTTT.